Each of the 7 T cell receptor beta chains below was sequenced from the same sample in a study of neurological immune-mediated disorders. TCRdb analysed the 5' RACE reads with MiXCR anew, one entry per CDR3 protein. This table holds around 33,000 distinct CDR3 sequences, less than 25% found once. Source material: CD4+ T cells from blood. These receptor sequences come from a man in his forties or fifties with HTLV-1-associated myelopathy (HAM/TSP).

The CDR3 coding sequence is TGCGCCAGCAGCCACCAGGAGATTGGCGAGCAGTTCTTC. Protein sequence: CASSHQEIGEQFF. The rearrangement uses TRBV4-1 and TRBJ2-1, with D unresolved. The CDR3 contains 13 residues. The germline V gene has CDR1 MGHRA and CDR2 YSYEKL. The V end was cut by 3 bases, the J end by 10 bases, with 13 bases between.

This clonotype was detected a few times. The chain recombines TRBV7-9 with TRBJ2-3, with D unclear. Between the trimmed V and J ends, which lost 6 bases and 3 bases, there was a span of 7 bases. The CDR3 contains 12 residues. Per germline, CDR1 SEHNR and CDR2 FQNEAQ (reference sequence). CDR3 nucleotides: TGTGCCAGCAGAAAAGCTACAGATACGCAGTATTTT. Translated, it gives CASRKATDTQYF.

In this sample, this clonotype turned up many times. The chain is built from TRBV7-2 and TRBJ2-7; maybe TRBD2 (5 bases). CDR3 length: 15 amino acids. The germline CDR1 and CDR2 sequences are SGHTA and FQGNSA. Trimming shortened V by 1 base and J by 2 bases, and 12 bases separated the two germline ends. This CDR3 is CASSLGGLGTYEQYF. In DNA form, the CDR3 reads TGTGCCAGCAGCTTAGGAGGGCTGGGGACCTACGAGCAGTACTTC.

This clonotype showed up many times. The chain employs TRBV24-1 and TRBJ2-6; D ambiguous. Germline-derived CDR1 and CDR2 are KGHDR and SFDVKD. The CDR3 extends over 16 amino acids. Trimming removed 4 bases at V and 1 base at J, with 10 bases between. CDR3 sequence (DNA): TGTGCCACCAGTGAAACCAAGCGATCTGGGGCCAACGTCCTGACTTTC. Encoded protein: CATSETKRSGANVLTF.

This clonotype has ten or more counts. The rearrangement joins TRBV12-3 or TRBV12-4 to TRBJ2-7, with 8 bases identical to TRBD1. Trimming cost V 6 bases and J 2 bases; bases outside gene matches: 9. The CDR3 totals 15 residues. The CDR3, as DNA: TGTGCCAGCAGATATGGACAGGGTCTAGCCTACGAGCAGTACTTC. This encodes CASRYGQGLAYEQYF.

The chain has TRBV10-2 and TRBJ1-2; maybe TRBD1 (5 bases). Germline V CDR1 and CDR2: WSHSY, SAAADI. V lost 2 bases and J lost 3, with 13 bases in between. The CDR3 spans 15 residues. The DNA of the CDR3 is TGCGCCAGCAGTGAGCCCTCCGGCAGGGACTATGGCTACACCTTC. This sequence encodes CASSEPSGRDYGYTF.

Regarding this clonotype: The junction does not match germline at one end; this may be a read error. This chain joins TRBV12-3 or TRBV12-4 and TRBJ2-7; 9 bases map to TRBD1. The CDR3 sequence is 14 residues long. Here the CDR3 reads CASNGQGPRYDQYF. CDR3 bases: TGTGCCAGTAACGGACAGGGGCCCCGCTACGATCAGTACTTC.